The next 2 T cell receptor beta chains were all read from a single sample in a study of blood T cell repertoires in COVID-19. Profiled with immunoSEQ multiplex PCR; TCRdb holds only in-frame clones, not every one. This table has about 150,000 clones, roughly 82% appearing once. The sample taken for sequencing was peripheral blood. Receptors originate from a woman aged 45-65 years with acute or convalescent COVID-19.

This chain uses TRBV18 with TRBJ2-1; 7 bases line up with TRBD2. The CDR3 is made up of 18 amino acids. Germline V gene sequence: CDR1 KGHSH, CDR2 LQKENI. V lost 5 bases and J lost 7; bases outside the gene matches: 20. CDR3 sequence: CASSTGEGEGLWLNEQFF. The DNA for the CDR3 is TGTGCCAGCTCAACAGGTGAAGGGGAGGGCCTCTGGCTAAATGAGCAGTTCTTC.

This clone has a handful of counts. The chain joins TRBV18 to TRBJ2-3, with D possibly TRBD1 on 5 matching bases. Germline V gene lookup returns CDR1 KGHSH and CDR2 LQKENI. Trimming shortened V by 2 bases and J by 1 base, and 7 bases separated the two germline ends. CDR3 length: 14 residues. Written as DNA, the CDR3 is TGTGCCAGCTCACCATCGACAGGCACAGATACGCAGTATTTT. Encoded protein: CASSPSTGTDTQYF.